This TCR beta chain was observed in a study of T-cell memory formation after mild COVID-19. Study-wide context: TCR clusters were mostly confined to one donor each. Study observations and caveats: Researchers found some responding clones in pre-infection memory, a sign that cross-reactive memory joined. Among contracting clones, CD4+ were mainly CM/EM and CD8+ enriched in EMRA.

Germline V lookup: CDR1 LNHNV, CDR2 YYDKDF (reference sequence). V was cut by 8 bases and J by 6 bases, with 16 bases left in between. The CDR3 has 13 residues. Barcoded TCR alpha and TCR beta cDNA libraries with UMIs came from 5'RACE using constant-segment primers. TCRdb reprocessed the 5' RACE reads via MiXCR and lists one record per CDR3 protein. The sample contains approximately 180,000 distinct CDR3 sequences, under 20% of which appear only once. This clonotype has a count of ten or more. Its antigen is still unknown. The V and J genes are TRBV15 and TRBJ1-1; D not resolved. The sequenced sample consisted of PBMCs or a T cell subset sorted from them (not recorded which). The receptor comes from an adult woman who had mild COVID-19 (a few samples of this study predate the infection). Cell type and time point are not known. The chain's CDR3 is CATCSWGGAEAFF. Written as DNA, the CDR3 is TGTGCCACCTGCTCCTGGGGTGGGGCTGAAGCTTTCTTT.